The next 12 T cell receptor beta chains were all read from a single sample in a study of T cell repertoires in cytomegalovirus infection. For these TCRs, the target antigens are not known. TCRdb re-derived calls from the reads in MiXCR, one entry per CDR3 protein. In the table there are roughly 920,000 distinct CDR3 sequences, around 29% of which are singletons. The starting material was cultured CD8+ T cells from PBMCs, obtained from culture after CMV antigen stimulation. The origin of the receptors is a human donor in good health (CMV status not recorded). Some clones in this sample may be carry-over from other donors' samples.

This clonotype appeared many times. The CDR3 sequence: CASSTPSANYGYTF. The DNA for the CDR3 is TGTGCCAGCAGCACCCCATCGGCTAACTATGGCTACACCTTC. The rearrangement links TRBV7-9 to TRBJ1-2; no clear D. CDR3 length equals 14 residues. Germline-derived CDR1 and CDR2 are SEHNR and FQNEAQ (reference sequence). Trimming removed 5 bases from V and 0 bases from J, with 10 bases in between.

The CDR3 nucleotides read TGTGCCAGCATGGGGGGGAGGTTCGAGCAGTACGTC. Encoded protein: CASMGGRFEQYV. V is TRBV2 and J is TRBJ2-7, with 7 bases fitting TRBD2. This CDR3 has 12 residues. Germline V gene lookup returns CDR1 SNHLY and CDR2 FYNNEI. V was clipped by 7 bases and J by 6 bases; unmatched bases: 6.

This clonotype is a singleton in its sample. V is TRBV2 and J is TRBJ1-6, with D unclear. Per the germline V gene, CDR1 is SNHLY and CDR2 is FYNNEI. This CDR3 is built from 13 residues. CDR3 amino acids: CGRREGLNSPLHF. CDR3 sequence (DNA): TGTGGTAGGCGGGAGGGTCTTAATTCACCCCTCCACTTT. The full variable domain, its missing parts supplied by reference TRBV2 and TRBJ1-6, is EPEVTQTPSHQVTQMGQEVILRCVPISNHLYFYWYRQILGQKVEFLVSFYNNEISEKSEIFDDQFSVERPDGSNFTLKIRSTKLEDSAMYFCGRREGLNSPLHFGNGTRLTVT.

The chain has TRBV19 and TRBJ1-1; D might be TRBD1 (5 bases). The ends were cut back, 3 bases at V and 1 base at J, with 12 bases in the middle. Germline CDR1 reads LNHDA; CDR2 reads SQIVND (reference sequence). This CDR3 contains 15 residues. In DNA, the CDR3 is TGTGCCAGTAGTATCAGACAGCAGAAGAACACTGAAGCTTTCTTT. Its translation is CASSIRQQKNTEAFF.

This clonotype was recorded a few times. The chain couples TRBV15 to TRBJ2-2; the D gene is possibly TRBD1 (6 bases). Germline assignment: CDR1 LNHNV and CDR2 YYDKDF (reference sequence). This CDR3 has 12 residues. With 10 bases removed from V and 7 bases from J, the gap between germline ends came to 13 bases. As DNA, the CDR3 is TGTGCCATCCACAGGGTCGGCGGGGAGCTGTTTTTT. This sequence encodes CAIHRVGGELFF. The full variable domain, its missing parts supplied by reference TRBV15 and TRBJ2-2, is DAMVIQNPRYQVTQFGKPVTLSCSQTLNHNVMYWYQQKSSQAPKLLFHYYDKDFNNEADTPDNFQSRRPNTSFCFLDIRSPGLGDTAMYLCAIHRVGGELFFGEGSRLTVL.

This chain joins TRBV7-9 and TRBJ2-2; 7 bases are a match to TRBD2. The CDR3 contains 14 residues. Unmatched junction bases numbered 5, after V lost 8 bases and J lost 2 bases. In germline, CDR1 is SEHNR, CDR2 FQNEAQ (reference sequence). The CDR3 nucleotides are TGTGCCAGCCCTGAGCGGGGTAACACCGGGGAGCTGTTTTTT. Protein sequence: CASPERGNTGELFF.

Ten or more counts support this clonotype. V is TRBV7-2 and J is TRBJ1-5, with TRBD1 matching 8 bases. The germline V gene has CDR1 SGHTA and CDR2 FQGNSA. This CDR3 has 17 amino acids. Germline trimming cut 4 bases from V and 6 bases from J; bases unmatched to any gene: 14. The CDR3 loop is CASSSLIQGALGQPQHF. The CDR3 region has the DNA TGTGCCAGCAGCTCCCTAATCCAGGGGGCGCTGGGTCAGCCCCAGCATTTT.

This clonotype was recorded a few times. The chain employs TRBV28 and TRBJ2-1; D not resolved. From germline, CDR1 is MDHEN and CDR2 SYDVKM. V dropped 6 bases and J dropped 0 bases, with 12 bases sitting between them. This CDR3 spans 15 amino acids. Here the CDR3 DNA reads TGTGCCAGCAGAAGTGGACGGAGCTCCTACAATGAGCAGTTCTTC. It translates to CASRSGRSSYNEQFF.

This clonotype occurred a few times. This chain joins TRBV2 and TRBJ2-2; 7 bases fit TRBD1. V was clipped by 2 bases and J by 8 bases; unmatched bases: 8. Germline V gene sequence: CDR1 SNHLY, CDR2 FYNNEI. CDR3 length equals 15 residues. As DNA, the CDR3 is TGTGCCAGCAGTGAATTCGGGGACAGATCAGGGGAGCTGTTTTTT. Translating gives CASSEFGDRSGELFF.

The rearrangement links TRBV6-2 or TRBV6-3 to TRBJ1-1; 8 bases fit TRBD1. The CDR3 contains 19 residues. Germline values: CDR1 MNHEY, CDR2 SVGEGT. V was clipped by 2 bases and J by 0 bases; unmatched bases: 14. The CDR3 sequence is CASSYEDRALYYMNTEAFF. The DNA for the CDR3 is TGTGCCAGCAGTTACGAGGACAGGGCGCTGTACTATATGAACACTGAAGCTTTCTTT.

This clonotype has a count of ten or more. CDR3 DNA sequence: TGTGCCAGCAGCCGGACTAGCGGGGACCTCTACGAGCAGTACTTC. It yields the protein CASSRTSGDLYEQYF. The V and J genes are TRBV7-2 and TRBJ2-7; 12 bases align to TRBD2. With V trimmed by 5 bases and J by 3 bases, 5 bases remained unmatched. The CDR3 has 15 amino acids. Germline V CDR1 and CDR2: SGHTA, FQGNSA.

This clonotype was seen only a few times. The chain links TRBV29-1 to TRBJ2-7; tentatively, D is TRBD1 or TRBD2 (5 bases each). The V end was cut by 4 bases, the J end by 4 bases, with 5 bases between. This CDR3 has 10 amino acids. Germline V lookup: CDR1 SQVTM, CDR2 ANQGSEA. CDR3 DNA sequence: TGCAGCGTTGGGGGGTACGAGCAGTACTTC. This encodes CSVGGYEQYF.